This T cell receptor beta chain was captured in a study of radiation and T cells in renal cell carcinoma. Germline V lookup: CDR1 SGHTA, CDR2 FQGNSA. The V end lost 1 base, the J end lost 13 bases, and 13 bases lay between the germline ends. CDR3 length: 12 amino acids. Sequenced by immunoSEQ multiplex PCR; TCRdb stores in-frame clones only, minus some. The table shows about 140,000 clones, with roughly 85% occurring only once. Time point defined: baseline pretreatment blood. The treatment: 15 Gy SBRT to primary tumor, nephrectomy 4 weeks later. Sequenced here: blood, sampled from a patient whose treatment included radiotherapy and nephrectomy. This TCR derives from a woman in her fifties or sixties with renal cell carcinoma. The chain joins TRBV7-2 to TRBJ1-2; D is undetermined. The CDR3 spells CASSLEVGPTTF. CDR3 bases: TGTGCCAGCAGCTTAGAGGTCGGACCCACCACCTTC.